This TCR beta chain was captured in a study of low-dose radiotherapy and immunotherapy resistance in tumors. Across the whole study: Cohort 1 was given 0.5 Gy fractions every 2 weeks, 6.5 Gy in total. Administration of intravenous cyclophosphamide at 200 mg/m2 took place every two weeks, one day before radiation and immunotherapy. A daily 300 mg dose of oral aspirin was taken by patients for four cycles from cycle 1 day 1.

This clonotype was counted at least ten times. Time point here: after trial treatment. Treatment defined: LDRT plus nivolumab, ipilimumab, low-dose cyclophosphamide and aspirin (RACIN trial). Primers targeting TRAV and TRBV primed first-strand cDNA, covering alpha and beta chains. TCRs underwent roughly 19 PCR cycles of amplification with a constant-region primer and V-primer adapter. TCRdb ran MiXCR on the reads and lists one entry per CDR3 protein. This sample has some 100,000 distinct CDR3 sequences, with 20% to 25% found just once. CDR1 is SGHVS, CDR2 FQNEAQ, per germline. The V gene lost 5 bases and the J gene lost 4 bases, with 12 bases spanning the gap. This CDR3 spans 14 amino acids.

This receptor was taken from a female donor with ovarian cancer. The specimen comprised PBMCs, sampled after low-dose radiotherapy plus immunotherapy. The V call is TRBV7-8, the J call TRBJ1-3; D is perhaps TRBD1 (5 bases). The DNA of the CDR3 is TGTGCCAGCAGCCAATCGGGGCGGGGAAACACCATATATTTT. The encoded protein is CASSQSGRGNTIYF.